Sequencing of this T cell receptor beta chain was carried out in a study of blood T cell repertoires in COVID-19. Study summary: PBMCs, B-cell-depleted T cells, or T cells were the source of the cDNA or gDNA that made up the material.

Trimming stripped 7 bases from V and 1 base from J, with 10 bases between. CDR3 length: 13 amino acids. Germline V gene sequence: CDR1 SNHLY, CDR2 FYNNEI. In terms of age and location, participants ranged from roughly 18 to 90 years and lived in about 25 US areas. As processed by the authors: Amplification of reference gene primers was used by the study to estimate nucleated cell counts. The data were produced by immunoSEQ multiplex PCR, yet TCRdb's version contains in-frame clones alone and is incomplete. The V and J calls and the clone size are those of that table, but D and trimming were determined from the DNA. The sample includes fewer than 350,000 clones, roughly 85% of them seen just once.

The V call is TRBV2, the J call TRBJ1-1; D might be TRBD1 (5 bases). The sample consisted of PBMCs or T cells enriched from blood (not recorded which). This receptor was taken from a woman in her 30s who had been exposed to COVID-19. CDR3 region: CASTTQGNTEAFF. In DNA, the CDR3 is TGTGCCAGCACAACGCAGGGGAACACTGAAGCTTTCTTT.